What follows is one T cell receptor beta chain and its context. This record belongs to a study of PD-L1 blockade in urothelial cancer. The ends lost 2 bases at V and 2 bases at J; junction bases unmatched: 2. CDR3 size: 14 residues. Germline V gene data show CDR1 as KGHSH and CDR2 as LQKENI. Time point specified: pretreatment peripheral blood. Profiled with immunoSEQ multiplex PCR; TCRdb holds only in-frame clones, not every one. The sample has about 52,000 clones; about three quarters are singletons. This clonotype was obtained from a man between 65 and 80 years old with urothelial cancer. The V and J genes are TRBV18 and TRBJ1-2; 7 nucleotides match TRBD1. This specimen was PBMCs, taken around atezolizumab (anti-PD-L1) treatment. The CDR3, as DNA: TGTGCCAGCTCACCAACAGGGGAGAACTATGGCTACACCTTC. The encoded protein is CASSPTGENYGYTF.